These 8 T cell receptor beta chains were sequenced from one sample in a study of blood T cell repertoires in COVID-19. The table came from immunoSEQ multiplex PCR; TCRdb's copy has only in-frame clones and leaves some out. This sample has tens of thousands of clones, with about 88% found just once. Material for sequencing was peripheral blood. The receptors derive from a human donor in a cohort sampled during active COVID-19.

The CDR3 nucleotides read TGCGCCAGTTCCACCGGGATCGCATCGGTAGATACGCAGTATTTT. Translation gives CASSTGIASVDTQYF. The chain uses TRBV10-1 and TRBJ2-3, with TRBD2 as a possible D gene (5 bases). V was clipped by 9 bases and J by 5 bases, with 21 bases between them. Per the germline V gene, CDR1 is WNHNN and CDR2 is SYGVQD (reference sequence). The CDR3 is 15 residues long.

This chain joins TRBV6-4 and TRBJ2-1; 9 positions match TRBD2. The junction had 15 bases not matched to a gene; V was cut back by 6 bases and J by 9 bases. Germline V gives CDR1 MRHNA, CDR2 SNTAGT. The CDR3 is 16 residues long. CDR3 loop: CASSARRGGERFEQFF. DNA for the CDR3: TGTGCCAGCAGCGCCCGGCGGGGGGGGGAGCGCTTTGAGCAGTTCTTC.

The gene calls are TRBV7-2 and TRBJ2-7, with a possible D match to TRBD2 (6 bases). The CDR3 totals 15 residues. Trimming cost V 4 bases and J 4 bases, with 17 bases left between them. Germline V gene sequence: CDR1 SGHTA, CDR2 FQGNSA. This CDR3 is CASSSGGGAWYEQYF. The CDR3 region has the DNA TGTGCCAGCAGCTCGGGCGGCGGGGCTTGGTACGAGCAGTACTTC.

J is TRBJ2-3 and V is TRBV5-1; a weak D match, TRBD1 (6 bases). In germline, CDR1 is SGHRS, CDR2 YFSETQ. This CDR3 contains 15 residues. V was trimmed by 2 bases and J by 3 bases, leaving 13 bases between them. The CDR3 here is CASSLTGQGTDTQYF. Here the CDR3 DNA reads TGCGCCAGCAGCTTAACAGGGCAGGGGACAGATACGCAGTATTTT.

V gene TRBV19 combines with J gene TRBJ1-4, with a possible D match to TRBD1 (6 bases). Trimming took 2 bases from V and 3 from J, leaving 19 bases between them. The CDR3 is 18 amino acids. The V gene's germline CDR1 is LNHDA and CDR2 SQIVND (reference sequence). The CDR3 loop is CASSIPLGQGQSNEKLFF. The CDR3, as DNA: TGTGCCAGTAGTATACCCTTGGGACAAGGGCAATCTAATGAAAAACTGTTTTTT.

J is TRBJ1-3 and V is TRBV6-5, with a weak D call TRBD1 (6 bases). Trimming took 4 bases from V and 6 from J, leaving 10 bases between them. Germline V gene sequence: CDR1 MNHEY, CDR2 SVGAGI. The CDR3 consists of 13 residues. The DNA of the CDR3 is TGTGCCAGCAGTTCACAGGGTGCAAACACCATATATTTT. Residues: CASSSQGANTIYF.

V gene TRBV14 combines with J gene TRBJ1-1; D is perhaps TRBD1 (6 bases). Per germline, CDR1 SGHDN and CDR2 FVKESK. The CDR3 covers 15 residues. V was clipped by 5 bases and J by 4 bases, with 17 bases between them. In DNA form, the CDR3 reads TGTGCCAGCAGCTCTCGGCAGGGGTATGGCACTGAAGCTTTCTTT. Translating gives CASSSRQGYGTEAFF.

The CDR3 reads CASSGPLPTGEQYF. The CDR3 DNA reads as TGTGCCAGCAGTGGGCCCCTGCCGACGGGCGAGCAGTACTTC. The chain has TRBV25-1 and TRBJ2-7; no clear D gene. This CDR3 contains 14 residues. Germline CDR1 reads MGHDK; CDR2 reads SYGVNS. Trimming left V 4 bases short and J 6 bases short, with 16 bases between.